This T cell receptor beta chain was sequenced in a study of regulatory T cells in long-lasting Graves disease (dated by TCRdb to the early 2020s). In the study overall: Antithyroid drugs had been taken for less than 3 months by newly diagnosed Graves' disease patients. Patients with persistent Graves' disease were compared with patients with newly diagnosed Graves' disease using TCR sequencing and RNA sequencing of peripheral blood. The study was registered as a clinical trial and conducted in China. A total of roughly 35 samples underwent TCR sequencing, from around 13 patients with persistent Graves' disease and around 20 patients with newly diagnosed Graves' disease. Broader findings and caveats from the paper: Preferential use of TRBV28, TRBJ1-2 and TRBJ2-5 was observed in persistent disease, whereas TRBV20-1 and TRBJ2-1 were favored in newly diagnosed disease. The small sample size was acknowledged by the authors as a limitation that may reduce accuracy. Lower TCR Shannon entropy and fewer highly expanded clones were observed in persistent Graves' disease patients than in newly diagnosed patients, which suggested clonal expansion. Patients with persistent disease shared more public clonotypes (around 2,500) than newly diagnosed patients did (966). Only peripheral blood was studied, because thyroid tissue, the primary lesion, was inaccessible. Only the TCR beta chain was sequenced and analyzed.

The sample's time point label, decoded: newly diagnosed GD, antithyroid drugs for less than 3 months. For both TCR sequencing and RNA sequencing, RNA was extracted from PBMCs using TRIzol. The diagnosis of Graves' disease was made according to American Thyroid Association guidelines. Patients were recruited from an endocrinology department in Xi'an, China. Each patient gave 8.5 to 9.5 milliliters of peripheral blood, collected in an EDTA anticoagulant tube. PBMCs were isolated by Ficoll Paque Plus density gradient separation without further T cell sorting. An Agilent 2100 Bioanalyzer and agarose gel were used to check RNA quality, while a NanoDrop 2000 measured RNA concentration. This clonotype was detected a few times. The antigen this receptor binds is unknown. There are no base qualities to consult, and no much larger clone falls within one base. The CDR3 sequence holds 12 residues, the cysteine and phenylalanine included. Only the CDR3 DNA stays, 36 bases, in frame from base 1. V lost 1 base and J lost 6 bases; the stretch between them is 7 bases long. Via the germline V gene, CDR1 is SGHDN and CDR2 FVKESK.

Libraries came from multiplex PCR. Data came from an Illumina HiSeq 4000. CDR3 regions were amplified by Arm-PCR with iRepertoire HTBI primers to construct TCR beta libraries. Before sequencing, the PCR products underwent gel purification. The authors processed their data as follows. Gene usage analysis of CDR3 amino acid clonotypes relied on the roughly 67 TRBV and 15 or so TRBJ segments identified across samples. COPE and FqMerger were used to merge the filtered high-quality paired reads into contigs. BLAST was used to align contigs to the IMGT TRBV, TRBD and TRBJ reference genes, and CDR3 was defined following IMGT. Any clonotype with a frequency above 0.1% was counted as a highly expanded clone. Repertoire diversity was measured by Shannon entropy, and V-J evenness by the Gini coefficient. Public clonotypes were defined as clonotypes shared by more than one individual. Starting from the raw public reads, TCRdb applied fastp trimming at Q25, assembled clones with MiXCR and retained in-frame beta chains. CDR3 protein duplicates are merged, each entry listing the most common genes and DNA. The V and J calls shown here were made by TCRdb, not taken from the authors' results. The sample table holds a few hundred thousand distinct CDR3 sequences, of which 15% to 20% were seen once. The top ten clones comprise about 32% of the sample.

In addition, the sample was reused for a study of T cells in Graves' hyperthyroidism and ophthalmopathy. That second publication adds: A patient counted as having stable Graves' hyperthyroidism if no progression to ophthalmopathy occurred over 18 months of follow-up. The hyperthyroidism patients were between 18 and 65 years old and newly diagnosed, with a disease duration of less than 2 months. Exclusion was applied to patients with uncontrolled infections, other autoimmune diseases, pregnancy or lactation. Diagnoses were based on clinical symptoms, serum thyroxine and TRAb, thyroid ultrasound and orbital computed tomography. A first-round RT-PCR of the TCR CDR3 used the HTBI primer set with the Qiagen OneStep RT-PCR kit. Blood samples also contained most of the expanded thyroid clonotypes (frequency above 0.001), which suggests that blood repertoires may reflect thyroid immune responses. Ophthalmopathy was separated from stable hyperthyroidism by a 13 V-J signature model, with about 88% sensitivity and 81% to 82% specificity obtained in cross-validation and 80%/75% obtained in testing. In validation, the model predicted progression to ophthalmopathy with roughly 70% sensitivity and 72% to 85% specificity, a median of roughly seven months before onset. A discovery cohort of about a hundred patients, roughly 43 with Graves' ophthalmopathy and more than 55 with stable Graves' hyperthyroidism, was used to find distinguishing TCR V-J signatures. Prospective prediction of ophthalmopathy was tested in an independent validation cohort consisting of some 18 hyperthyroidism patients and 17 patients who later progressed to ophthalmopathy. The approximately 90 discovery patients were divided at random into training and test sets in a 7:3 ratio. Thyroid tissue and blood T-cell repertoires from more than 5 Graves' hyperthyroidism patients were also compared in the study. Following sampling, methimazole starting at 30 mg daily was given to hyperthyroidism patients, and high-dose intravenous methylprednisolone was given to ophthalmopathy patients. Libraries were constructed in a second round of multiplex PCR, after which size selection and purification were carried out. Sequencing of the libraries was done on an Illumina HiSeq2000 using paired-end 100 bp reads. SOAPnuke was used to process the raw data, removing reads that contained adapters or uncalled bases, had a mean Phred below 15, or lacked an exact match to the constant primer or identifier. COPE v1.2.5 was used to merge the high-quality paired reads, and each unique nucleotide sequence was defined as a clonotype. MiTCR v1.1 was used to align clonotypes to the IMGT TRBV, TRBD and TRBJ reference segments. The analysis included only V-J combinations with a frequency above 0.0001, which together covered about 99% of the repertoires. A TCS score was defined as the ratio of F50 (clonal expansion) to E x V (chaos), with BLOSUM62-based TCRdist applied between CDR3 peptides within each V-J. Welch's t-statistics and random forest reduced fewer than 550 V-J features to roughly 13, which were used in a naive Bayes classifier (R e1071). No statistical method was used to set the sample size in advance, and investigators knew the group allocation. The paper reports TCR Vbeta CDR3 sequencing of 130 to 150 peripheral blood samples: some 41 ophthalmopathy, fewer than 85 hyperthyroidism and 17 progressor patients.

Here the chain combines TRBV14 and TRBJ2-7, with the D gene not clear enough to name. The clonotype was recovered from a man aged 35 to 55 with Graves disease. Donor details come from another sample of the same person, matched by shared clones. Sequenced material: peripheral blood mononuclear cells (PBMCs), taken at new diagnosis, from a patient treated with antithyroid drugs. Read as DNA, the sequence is TGTGCCAGCAGCCAAGGGGCGCTCGAGCAGTACTTC. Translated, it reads CASSQGALEQYF.